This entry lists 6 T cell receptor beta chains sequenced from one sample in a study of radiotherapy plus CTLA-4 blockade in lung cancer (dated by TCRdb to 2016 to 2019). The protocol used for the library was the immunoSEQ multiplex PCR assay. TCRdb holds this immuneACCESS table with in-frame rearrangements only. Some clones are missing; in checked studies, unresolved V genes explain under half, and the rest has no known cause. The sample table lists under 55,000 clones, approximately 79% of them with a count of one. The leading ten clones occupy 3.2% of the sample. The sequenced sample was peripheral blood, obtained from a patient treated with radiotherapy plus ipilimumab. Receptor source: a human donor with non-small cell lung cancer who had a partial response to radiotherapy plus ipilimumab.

The CDR3 region has the DNA TGTGCCAGCAGCACTCGGGACACTAATCAGCCCCAGCATTTT. Protein sequence: CASSTRDTNQPQHF. This chain joins TRBV21-1 and TRBJ1-5; the table's TRBD1 call for D was not verified on the DNA. TRBV21-1 is a pseudogene. The CDR3 covers 14 residues.

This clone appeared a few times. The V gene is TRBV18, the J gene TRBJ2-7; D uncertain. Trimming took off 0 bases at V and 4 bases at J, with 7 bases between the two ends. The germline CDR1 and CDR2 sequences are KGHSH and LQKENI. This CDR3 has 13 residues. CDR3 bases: TGTGCCAGCTCACCACCGGCAGTATACGAGCAGTACTTC. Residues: CASSPPAVYEQYF.

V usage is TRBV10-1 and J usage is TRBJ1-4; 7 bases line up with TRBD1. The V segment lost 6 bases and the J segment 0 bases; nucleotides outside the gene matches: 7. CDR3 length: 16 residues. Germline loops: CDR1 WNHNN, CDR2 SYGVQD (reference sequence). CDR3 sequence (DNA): TGCGCCAGCAGCAAGGGACAGTCTGCAACTAATGAAAAACTGTTTTTT. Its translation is CASSKGQSATNEKLFF.

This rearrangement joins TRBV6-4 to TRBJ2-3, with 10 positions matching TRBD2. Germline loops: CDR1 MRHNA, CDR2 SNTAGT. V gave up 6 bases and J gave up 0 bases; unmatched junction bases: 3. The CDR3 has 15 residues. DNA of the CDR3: TGTGCCAGCAGAAGAGCGGGGGGGAGCACAGATACGCAGTATTTT. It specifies CASRRAGGSTDTQYF.

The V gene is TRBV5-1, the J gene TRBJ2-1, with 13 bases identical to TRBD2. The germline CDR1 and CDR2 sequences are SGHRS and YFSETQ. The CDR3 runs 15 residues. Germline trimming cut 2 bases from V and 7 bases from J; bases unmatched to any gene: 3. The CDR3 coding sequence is TGCGCCAGCAGCTTTTCACTAGCGGGGGGGAATGAGCAGTTCTTC. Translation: CASSFSLAGGNEQFF.

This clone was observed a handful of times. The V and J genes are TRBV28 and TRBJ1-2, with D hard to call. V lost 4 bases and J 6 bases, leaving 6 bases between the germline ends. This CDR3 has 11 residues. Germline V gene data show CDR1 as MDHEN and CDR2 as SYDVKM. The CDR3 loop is CASSSTDGYTF. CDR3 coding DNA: TGTGCCAGCAGTTCGACTGATGGCTACACCTTC.